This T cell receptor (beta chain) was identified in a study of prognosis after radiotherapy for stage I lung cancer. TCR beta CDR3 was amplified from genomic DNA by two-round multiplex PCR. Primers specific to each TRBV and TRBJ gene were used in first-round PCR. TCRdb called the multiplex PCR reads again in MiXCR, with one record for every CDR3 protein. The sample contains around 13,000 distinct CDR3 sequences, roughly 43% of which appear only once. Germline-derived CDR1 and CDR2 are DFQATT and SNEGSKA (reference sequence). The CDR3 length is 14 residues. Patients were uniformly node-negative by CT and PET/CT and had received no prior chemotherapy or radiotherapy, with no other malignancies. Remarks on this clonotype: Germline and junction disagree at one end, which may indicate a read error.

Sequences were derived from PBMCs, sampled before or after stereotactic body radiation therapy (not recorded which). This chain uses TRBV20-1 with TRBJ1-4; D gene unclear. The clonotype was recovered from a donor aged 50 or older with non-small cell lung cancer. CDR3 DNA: TGCAGTTCTAGAGGACTACCGGGAGAAGAAAAACTGTCTTTT. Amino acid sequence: CSSRGLPGEEKLSF.